This T cell receptor (beta chain) is from a study of blood T cell repertoires in COVID-19. This clone showed up just a few times. Per the original data handling: Estimation of nucleated cell counts relied on the amplification of reference gene primers. Sequencing used immunoSEQ multiplex PCR; TCRdb keeps in-frame clones, though not all of them. D and trimming were read from the DNA, whereas the V and J calls and clone size are those reported in that table. The data contain 120,000 or so clones, roughly 80% of them singletons. Trimming left V 5 bases short and J 8 bases short, with 13 bases between. The CDR3 runs 13 residues. Germline CDR1 is LNHDA and CDR2 is SQIVND (reference sequence).

The chain recombines TRBV19 with TRBJ1-5, with D perhaps matching TRBD1 (5 bases). This clonotype was sampled from a woman in her forties or fifties with acute or convalescent COVID-19. The sequencing input was peripheral blood. The CDR3 nucleotides are TGTGCCAGTAGTGGGGCAGCTCCCGAGCCCCAGCATTTT. Protein: CASSGAAPEPQHF.